A selection of T cell receptor beta chains follows, all from one sample in a study of T cell repertoires in cytomegalovirus infection. Antigens of these TCRs are unknown. Each CDR3 protein is one row after TCRdb ran MiXCR on the reads. This sample has about 140,000 distinct CDR3 sequences; over 25% occur once, and the top ten carry 45% to 55%. Sequences were derived from CD8+ T cells from cultured PBMCs, sampled from culture after CMV antigen stimulation. The receptors here all came from a human donor in good health (CMV status not recorded). Some clones in this sample may be carry-over from other donors' samples. Both conserved end residues are part of each CDR3. D genes are given only for firm matches. Clone size is stated in some rows and not others, as once, few, many or a class when expanded.

TRBJ2-1	TRBV3-1	.	.	TGTGCCAGCAGCCAGATACAGCACAATGAGCAGTTCTTC	CASSQIQHNEQFF
TRBJ1-1	TRBV4-1	.	TRBD1	TGCGCCAGCAGCCAAGGGGGGGACAGGGGCGGGACTGAAGCTTTCTTT	CASSQGGDRGGTEAFF
TRBJ1-2	TRBV7-2	.	TRBD1	TGTGCCAGCAGCTTAGCCCTCGAGACAGGGGATGGCTACACCTTC	CASSLALETGDGYTF
TRBJ1-1	TRBV7-9	many	.	TGTGCCAGCAGCCGGAGGGACACCCACACTGAAGCTTTCTTT	CASSRRDTHTEAFF
TRBJ2-7	TRBV13	few	TRBD2	TGTGCCAGCAGTCCCCGAGCGGGGGAGTACGAGCAGTACTTC	CASSPRAGEYEQYF
TRBJ2-3	TRBV12-3/TRBV12-4	.	.	TGTGCCAGCAGTTTAGACTCTCGGGGAAATACGCAGTATTTT	CASSLDSRGNTQYF
TRBJ1-1	TRBV7-8	few	TRBD1	TGTGCCAGCAGCCCCTGGACAGGGGATATGAACACTGAAGCTTTCTTT	CASSPWTGDMNTEAFF
TRBJ2-3	TRBV6-1	few	.	TGTGCCAGCAGTGAAGGGAACGTCCCAGATACGCAGTATTTT	CASSEGNVPDTQYF
TRBJ1-1	TRBV12-3/TRBV12-4	.	.	TGTGCCAGCACCTGGGAAGGCACTGAAGCTTTCTTT	CASTWEGTEAFF
TRBJ1-1	TRBV4-1	few	TRBD1	TGCGCCAGCAGCCAAGACCCAGGGGGCATCACTGAAGCTTTCTTT	CASSQDPGGITEAFF
TRBJ1-5	TRBV12-3/TRBV12-4	few	.	TGTGCCAGCGGTCTAGGGGCATACAATCAGCCCCAGCATTTT	CASGLGAYNQPQHF
TRBJ1-3	TRBV6-6	.	.	TGTGCCAGCAGTTTCCCAGGGGAAGGACACACCATATATTTT	CASSFPGEGHTIYF
TRBJ1-5	TRBV2	few	.	TGTGCCAGCACGGCAGGGATCGGTAATCAGCCCCAGCATTTT	CASTAGIGNQPQHF
TRBJ1-5	TRBV4-1	few	TRBD1	TGCGCCAGCAGCCAGGCCCCCGGGACAGGGCAACAGCCCCAGCATTTT	CASSQAPGTGQQPQHF
TRBJ2-2	TRBV6-1	.	TRBD1	TGTGCCAGCAGTGAAGATGGGACAGGGGACACCGGGGAGCTGTTTTTT	CASSEDGTGDTGELFF
TRBJ1-5	TRBV7-2	.	.	TGTGCCAGCAGCTTGGGCGAACATGGTCAGCCCCAGCATTTT	CASSLGEHGQPQHF
TRBJ2-7	TRBV7-6	few	.	TGTGCCAGCAGCTTAGTCACAACCCCCGAGCAGTACTTC	CASSLVTTPEQYF
TRBJ1-5	TRBV19	.	.	TGTGCCAGTAGTATGGGTACCAATCAGCCCCAGCATTTT	CASSMGTNQPQHF
TRBJ2-3	TRBV7-3	few	.	TGTGCCAGCAGTCATACCGGCGGGGTCACAGATACGCAGTATTTT	CASSHTGGVTDTQYF
TRBJ2-7	TRBV27	.	.	TGTGCCAGCAGTACCCGGGACACCTACTACGAGCAGTACTTC	CASSTRDTYYEQYF
TRBJ2-1	TRBV19	.	TRBD2	TGTGCCAGTAGTATAATGGTTAGCGGGGGGGGGAATGAGCAGTTCTTC	CASSIMVSGGGNEQFF
TRBJ2-7	TRBV7-9	.	.	TGTGCCAGCAGCTTTTCCAGGGGCTTGAGCTCCTACGAGCAGTACTTC	CASSFSRGLSSYEQYF
TRBJ2-3	TRBV28	.	.	TGTGCCAGCAGCCCAGGGTCGGGGCAACTCACAGATACGCAGTATTTT	CASSPGSGQLTDTQYF
TRBJ2-7	TRBV7-8	many	.	TGTGCCAGCAGCTCCCGACAGGGAGGGCCCTACGAGCAGTACTTC	CASSSRQGGPYEQYF
TRBJ2-4	TRBV4-1	.	.	TGCGCCAGCAGCCAAGCCTTAAGGGACTTTCAGTACTTC	CASSQALRDFQYF
TRBJ2-2	TRBV7-9	few	TRBD1	TGTGCCAGCAGCTCCGCCGACAGGGCGGCCGGGGAGCTGTTTTTT	CASSSADRAAGELFF
TRBJ2-3	TRBV5-4	few	.	TGTGCCAGCAGCTTGACAGGAGCCACAGATACGCAGTATTTT	CASSLTGATDTQYF
TRBJ2-5	TRBV7-8	.	TRBD1	TGTGCCAGCAGCTTAGTCCGTGGGACAGGGGACCAAGAGACCCAGTACTTC	CASSLVRGTGDQETQYF
TRBJ2-7	TRBV7-6	few	TRBD1	TGTGCCAGCAGCTCCGGACAGGGGGAGGCCGAGCAGTACTTC	CASSSGQGEAEQYF
TRBJ1-6	TRBV27	many	TRBD1	TGTGCCAGCAGTTTATCGGGTTGGAGGGGGCTCCCCCTCCACTTT	CASSLSGWRGLPLHF
TRBJ1-1	TRBV5-5	once	.	TGTGCCAGCAGCTTAGCAGTGTTCGCTGAAGCTTTCTTT	CASSLAVFAEAFF
TRBJ2-3	TRBV7-6	few	.	TGTGCCAGCAGCTACTCCCCGGGACATGCGATCACAGATACGCAGTATTTT	CASSYSPGHAITDTQYF
TRBJ1-1	TRBV7-2	many	.	TGTGCCAGCAGCGTTACTCAGGGTGCTACAGCTTTCTTT	CASSVTQGATAFF
TRBJ1-1	TRBV7-9	few	.	TGTGCCAGCAGCTTAGGGCCAGCTGAAGCTTTCTTT	CASSLGPAEAFF
TRBJ2-1	TRBV7-8	many	.	TGTGCCAGCAGCTTAGGGCCGGGCCAGAGGGATGAGCAGTTCTTC	CASSLGPGQRDEQFF
TRBJ2-3	TRBV7-2	.	TRBD2	TGTGCCAGCAGCTTAGGGGGGGGGAAAACAGATACGCAGTATTTT	CASSLGGGKTDTQYF
TRBJ2-7	TRBV7-8	.	TRBD2	TGTGCCAGCAGCCTCTCCGGGACTAGCACCGAGCAGTACTTC	CASSLSGTSTEQYF
TRBJ2-5	TRBV4-1	.	TRBD1	TGCGCCAGCAGCCATCCGGGACAGACTAAAGAGACCCAGTACTTC	CASSHPGQTKETQYF
TRBJ2-5	TRBV2	few	TRBD1	TGTGCCAGCAGTGAGTTGTGGACAGGGGATTCAGAGACCCAGTACTTC	CASSELWTGDSETQYF
TRBJ1-5	TRBV7-8	few	TRBD1	TGTGCCAGCAGCTTAGACAGGGGGACGGAAAGGGCCCAGCATTTT	CASSLDRGTERAQHF
TRBJ2-7	TRBV11-2	few	.	TGTGCCAGCAGCTTAGGAGCGGCCCCCTACGAGCAGTACTTC	CASSLGAAPYEQYF
TRBJ1-1	TRBV27	.	.	TGTGCCAGCAACTCGGGGGGGCGTTCTTTTTCTGAAGCTTTCTTT	CASNSGGRSFSEAFF
TRBJ2-1	TRBV7-6	.	.	TGTGCCAGCAGCCTACCTAAACGGGGCCGCTCCTACAATGAGCAGTTCTTC	CASSLPKRGRSYNEQFF
TRBJ2-2	TRBV7-9	few	.	TGTGCCAGCAGCTTGGGATCGAACACCGGGGAGCTGTTTTTT	CASSLGSNTGELFF
TRBJ1-4	TRBV7-8	.	.	TGTGCCAGCAGTCGTTCAGGGGAAAAACTGTTTTTT	CASSRSGEKLFF
TRBJ2-7	TRBV5-1	.	.	TGCGCCAGCAGCTTGACCCTGGGGGAGCAGTACTTC	CASSLTLGEQYF
TRBJ2-3	TRBV19	.	.	TGTGCCAGTAGTATCGTGTGGAGCACAGATACGCAGTATTTT	CASSIVWSTDTQYF
TRBJ2-3	TRBV11-2	few	TRBD2	TGTGCCAGCAGCTTAGACCCCGGGGGGATCACAGATACGCAGTATTTT	CASSLDPGGITDTQYF
TRBJ2-1	TRBV7-2	few	.	TGTGCCAGCAGCTTAAGGGTCGGAGGGGGCGGTGGGAATGAGCAGTTCTTC	CASSLRVGGGGGNEQFF
TRBJ1-2	TRBV15	.	.	TGTGCCACCAGCAGAGATCGCACGGACCTCGGCTATGGCTACACCTTC	CATSRDRTDLGYGYTF